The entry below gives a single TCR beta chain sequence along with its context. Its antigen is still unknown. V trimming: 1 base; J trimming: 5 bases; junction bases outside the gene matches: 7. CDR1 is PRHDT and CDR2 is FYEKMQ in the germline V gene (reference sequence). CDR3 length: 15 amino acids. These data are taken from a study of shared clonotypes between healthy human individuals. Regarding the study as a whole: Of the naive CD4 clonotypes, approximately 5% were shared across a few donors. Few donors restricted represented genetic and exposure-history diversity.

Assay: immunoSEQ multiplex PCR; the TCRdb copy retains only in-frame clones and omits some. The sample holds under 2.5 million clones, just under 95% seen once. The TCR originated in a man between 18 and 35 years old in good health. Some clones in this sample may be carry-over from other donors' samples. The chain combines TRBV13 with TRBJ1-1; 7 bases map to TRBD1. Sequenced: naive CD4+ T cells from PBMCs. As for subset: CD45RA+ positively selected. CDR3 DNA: TGTGCCAGCAGCTTAGTAGGACAGGTAGGGACTGAAGCTTTCTTT. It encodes CASSLVGQVGTEAFF.